The 28 T cell receptor beta chains reported below all come from one sample, sequenced in a study of shared clonotypes between healthy human individuals. Clones were read by immunoSEQ multiplex PCR, and TCRdb kept only the in-frame ones, dropping some. The top ten clones hold 0.35% to 0.45% of a sample with 2 million to 2.5 million clones, roughly 93% of them seen once. Sequenced: naive CD4+ T cells from PBMCs. Subset of the sample: CD45RA+ positively selected. The receptors originated from a man aged 18 to 29 in good health. Some clones in this sample may be carry-over from other donors' samples.

This chain connects TRBV7-9 to TRBJ2-7, with 7 bases that match TRBD1. The CDR3 covers 16 residues. The ends lost 5 bases at V and 1 base at J; junction bases unmatched: 11. Germline V lookup: CDR1 SEHNR, CDR2 FQNEAQ (reference sequence). The CDR3 DNA follows: TGTGCCAGCAGCCCCTCCGAGGGCAGGGGGTCCTACGAGCAGTACTTC. This encodes CASSPSEGRGSYEQYF.

This clone has just one count. The sample has other DNA sequences that encode this CDR3 too. The chain is built from TRBV9 and TRBJ2-3, with D possibly being TRBD1 (5 bases). The CDR3 has 15 amino acids. The V gene's germline CDR1 is SGDLS and CDR2 YYNGEE. V shed 0 bases and J shed 0 bases, with 8 bases lying between them. The CDR3 spells CASSVVGASTDTQYF. In DNA form, the CDR3 reads TGTGCCAGCAGCGTAGTAGGGGCTAGCACAGATACGCAGTATTTT. The variable domain in full, with the rest retrieved from reference TRBV9 and TRBJ2-3, is DSGVTQTPKHLITATGQRVTLRCSPRSGDLSVYWYQQSLDQGLQFLIQYYNGEERAKGNILERFSAQQFPDLHSELNLSSLELGDSALYFCASSVVGASTDTQYFGPGTRLTVL.

J is TRBJ2-1 and V is TRBV6-6; 9 bases map to TRBD1. Germline V gene sequence: CDR1 MNHNY, CDR2 SVGAGI (reference sequence). V shed 5 bases, J shed 5 bases, and the junction held 7 bases outside the gene matches. This CDR3 region has 15 residues. The chain's CDR3 is CASSTTGGGHNEQFF. DNA for the CDR3: TGTGCCAGCAGTACTACAGGGGGCGGGCACAATGAGCAGTTCTTC.

V usage is TRBV5-4 and J usage is TRBJ1-1; 9 bases match TRBD1. CDR1 and CDR2 from the germline V gene are SGHNT and YYREEE (reference sequence). This CDR3 has 15 residues. With 4 bases clipped from V and 5 bases from J, the junction kept 9 bases outside the gene matches. The CDR3 DNA follows: TGTGCCAGCAGCATCCGGACAGGGGTCGAGACTGAAGCTTTCTTT. Translated: CASSIRTGVETEAFF.

V is TRBV6-5 and J is TRBJ2-7; D gene ambiguous. Germline values: CDR1 MNHEY, CDR2 SVGAGI. V shed 7 bases and J shed 4 bases, with 11 bases lying between them. CDR3 length equals 12 residues. The CDR3 DNA reads as TGTGCCAGCAAGGCTGGTTCTTACGAGCAGTACTTC. It codes for CASKAGSYEQYF.

This chain joins TRBV15 and TRBJ2-1; 11 nucleotides match TRBD1. The V gene end was trimmed by 2 bases and the J gene end by 9 bases; junction bases not matched to a gene: 9. The CDR3 length is 16 residues. Germline V gives CDR1 LNHNV, CDR2 YYDKDF (reference sequence). The CDR3 nucleotides are TGTGCCACCAGCAGAAGCGGGACAGGGGGGCTAGGTGAGCAGTTCTTC. It translates to CATSRSGTGGLGEQFF.

Here the CDR3 reads CASSARTGLGNTIYF. The CDR3 DNA reads TGTGCCAGCAGCGCGCGGACAGGCTTGGGAAACACCATATATTTT. This chain links TRBV7-8 with TRBJ1-3, with 7 bases matching TRBD1. In germline, CDR1 is SGHVS, CDR2 FQNEAQ. The CDR3 has 15 residues. The V gene end was trimmed by 5 bases and the J gene end by 4 bases; junction bases not matched to a gene: 8.

The V call is TRBV9, the J call TRBJ1-5; D remains unclear. V was cut by 0 bases and J by 4 bases, with 11 bases left in between. The CDR3 contains 15 residues. Germline V gene data show CDR1 as SGDLS and CDR2 as YYNGEE. CDR3 coding DNA: TGTGCCAGCAGCGTAGCCCGGACGGCAAATCAGCCCCAGCATTTT. It yields the protein CASSVARTANQPQHF.

V usage is TRBV29-1 and J usage is TRBJ1-1; TRBD1 might be the D (6 bases). The germline gives CDR1 SQVTM, CDR2 ANQGSEA. Trimming left V 6 bases short and J 4 bases short, with 18 bases between. This CDR3 contains 14 residues. CDR3 region: CSVVYRALGTEAFF. CDR3 in DNA: TGCAGCGTCGTTTACAGGGCGTTGGGCACTGAAGCTTTCTTT.

The J gene is TRBJ1-5, the V gene TRBV2; the D is unclear. Germline assignment: CDR1 SNHLY and CDR2 FYNNEI. The CDR3 is 13 residues long. V dropped 7 bases and J dropped 7 bases, with 14 bases sitting between them. CDR3 loop: CASNGRVGQPQHF. CDR3 sequence (DNA): TGTGCCAGCAACGGGAGGGTCGGACAGCCCCAGCATTTT.

This clone has only one observation. The gene calls are TRBV9 and TRBJ2-5; possibly TRBD2 for D (5 bases). CDR1 SGDLS and CDR2 YYNGEE come from the germline V gene. The CDR3 totals 15 residues. V gave up 3 bases and J gave up 5 bases, with 17 bases separating them. The CDR3 bases are TGTGCCAGCAGCGGATCGTGGGCGGGTGGGGAGACCCAGTACTTC. Protein sequence: CASSGSWAGGETQYF. Filled out from reference TRBV9 and TRBJ2-5, the complete variable domain reads DSGVTQTPKHLITATGQRVTLRCSPRSGDLSVYWYQQSLDQGLQFLIQYYNGEERAKGNILERFSAQQFPDLHSELNLSSLELGDSALYFCASSGSWAGGETQYFGPGTRLLVL.

V and J are TRBV6-1 and TRBJ2-5; 11 nucleotides match TRBD1. Germline trimming cut 6 bases from V and 7 bases from J; bases unmatched to any gene: 7. CDR3 length: 14 residues. The germline V gene encodes CDR1 MNHNS and CDR2 SASEGT. The CDR3: CASRGTGGVVTQYF. Here the CDR3 DNA reads TGTGCCAGCAGGGGGACAGGGGGGGTAGTGACCCAGTACTTC.

This sequence joins TRBV27 and TRBJ2-7, with a weak D call TRBD2 (6 bases). The CDR3 covers 13 residues. Germline V gene sequence: CDR1 MNHEY, CDR2 SMNVEV (reference sequence). V was clipped by 6 bases and J by 2 bases, with 11 bases between them. This CDR3 is CASRGGGTYEQYF. As DNA, the CDR3 is TGTGCCAGCAGGGGCGGCGGGACCTACGAGCAGTACTTC.

This clone was found once. This chain joins TRBV20-1 and TRBJ2-5; TRBD2 matches 7 bases. The J call could be wrong; TRBJ2-7 is a better fit for the DNA end. Germline CDR1 DFQATT, CDR2 SNEGSKA (reference sequence). This CDR3 contains 11 residues. The DNA for the CDR3 is TGCAGTGCGCGGGGGAGACCCGAGCAGTACTTC. Protein product: CSARGRPEQYF.

V and J are TRBV5-6 and TRBJ2-1, with D possibly TRBD2 on 6 matching bases. V lost 2 bases and J 7 bases, leaving 22 bases between the germline ends. The germline V gene encodes CDR1 SGHDT and CDR2 YYEEEE. The CDR3 extends over 17 amino acids. The CDR3 protein is CASSFLGLWRGGNEQFF. The CDR3 nucleotides read TGTGCCAGCAGCTTTTTAGGACTATGGCGCGGAGGGAATGAGCAGTTCTTC.

The genes are TRBV7-2 and TRBJ2-5, with 10 nucleotides matching TRBD1. The CDR3 is made up of 15 amino acids. Trimming took 3 bases from V and 5 from J; bases not matched to a gene: 6. Germline CDR1 reads SGHTA; CDR2 reads FQGNSA. The CDR3 spells CASSFETGGSETQYF. The CDR3 DNA follows: TGTGCCAGCAGCTTTGAGACAGGGGGCTCGGAGACCCAGTACTTC.

V gene TRBV5-1 combines with J gene TRBJ2-7; 7 bases agree with TRBD2. The V segment lost 4 bases and the J segment 6 bases; nucleotides outside the gene matches: 7. Germline CDR1 SGHRS, CDR2 YFSETQ. This CDR3 is 13 amino acids long. The CDR3 here is CASSQWGGVEQYF. The DNA of the CDR3 is TGCGCCAGCAGCCAATGGGGAGGGGTCGAGCAGTACTTC.

This clone has just one count. The chain links TRBV15 to TRBJ1-3; the D gene is possibly TRBD1 (5 bases). Trimming left V 0 bases short and J 2 bases short, with 8 bases between. The germline gives CDR1 LNHNV, CDR2 YYDKDF (reference sequence). This CDR3 contains 15 residues. CDR3 sequence: CATSRDAGAGNTIYF. The CDR3 nucleotides are TGTGCCACCAGCAGAGATGCGGGGGCTGGAAACACCATATATTTT.

V gene TRBV13 combines with J gene TRBJ2-2; D remains unclear. The germline V gene has CDR1 PRHDT and CDR2 FYEKMQ (reference sequence). V lost 4 bases and J 0 bases, leaving 6 bases between the germline ends. The CDR3 runs 14 residues. The CDR3 protein is CASSWGSNTGELFF. CDR3 in DNA: TGTGCCAGCAGCTGGGGATCGAACACCGGGGAGCTGTTTTTT.

V is TRBV5-1 and J is TRBJ2-7; D is perhaps TRBD2 (6 bases). This CDR3 region has 16 residues. The germline V gene has CDR1 SGHRS and CDR2 YFSETQ. V was trimmed by 2 bases and J by 0 bases, leaving 15 bases between them. Written as DNA, the CDR3 is TGCGCCAGCAGCTTCTATGGTAGCGGAACCTCCTACGAGCAGTACTTC. It is translated as CASSFYGSGTSYEQYF.

This rearrangement joins TRBV5-6 to TRBJ2-7; possibly TRBD1 for D (5 bases). This CDR3 is built from 14 residues. V was clipped by 0 bases and J by 4 bases, with 11 bases between them. Germline V gives CDR1 SGHDT, CDR2 YYEEEE. CDR3 sequence: CASSLAQVTYEQYF. The CDR3 region has the DNA TGTGCCAGCAGCTTGGCACAGGTCACATACGAGCAGTACTTC.

This chain uses TRBV5-1 with TRBJ2-3, with 10 bases fitting TRBD2. The V gene's germline CDR1 is SGHRS and CDR2 YFSETQ. This CDR3 spans 15 amino acids. V lost 4 bases to trimming and J lost 0 bases; unmatched junction nucleotides: 2. In DNA, the CDR3 is TGCGCCAGCAGCAAACTAGCGGGGAGCACAGATACGCAGTATTTT. This gives the protein CASSKLAGSTDTQYF.

This CDR3 reads CASSPARSSGNTIYF. Here the CDR3 DNA reads TGTGCCAGCAGTCCGGCCCGGTCCTCTGGAAACACCATATATTTT. The chain has TRBV7-3 and TRBJ1-3; D remains unclear. The V end lost 6 bases, the J end lost 0 bases, and 12 bases lay between the germline ends. CDR3 length: 15 residues. From germline, CDR1 is SGHTA and CDR2 FQGTGA. The full variable domain, rest sourced from reference TRBV7-3 and TRBJ1-3, is GAGVSQTPSNKVTEKGKYVELRCDPISGHTALYWYRQSLGQGPEFLIYFQGTGAADDSGLPNDRFFAVRPEGSVSTLKIQRTERGDSAVYLCASSPARSSGNTIYFGEGSWLTVV.

J is TRBJ1-5 and V is TRBV2; D is perhaps TRBD1 (5 bases). Trimming removed 11 bases from V and 5 bases from J, with 22 bases in between. This CDR3 has 15 residues. Germline assignment: CDR1 SNHLY and CDR2 FYNNEI. The CDR3 here is CAGGGGSTGHQPQHF. For the CDR3, the DNA is TGTGCCGGCGGGGGAGGGAGTACGGGCCATCAGCCCCAGCATTTT. Together with reference TRBV2 and TRBJ1-5, the CDR3 gives the full variable domain: EPEVTQTPSHQVTQMGQEVILRCVPISNHLYFYWYRQILGQKVEFLVSFYNNEISEKSEIFDDQFSVERPDGSNFTLKIRSTKLEDSAMYFCAGGGGSTGHQPQHFGDGTRLSIL.

This clone was recorded only once. V and J are TRBV30 and TRBJ2-1; 7 nucleotides match TRBD2. The CDR3 is 15 amino acids. Per germline, CDR1 GTSNPN and CDR2 SVGIG (reference sequence). After removal of 4 bases from V and 9 bases from J, the junction contained 15 bases not matched to a gene. CDR3 sequence: CAWTPGASGLGEQFF. For the CDR3, the DNA is TGTGCCTGGACCCCCGGGGCTAGCGGATTGGGTGAGCAGTTCTTC.

The CDR3 sequence: CASSLALGGLAGDLTQYF. The CDR3 region has the DNA TGTGCCAGCAGCTTAGCTTTGGGTGGGCTAGCGGGAGATCTTACGCAGTATTTT. The V call is TRBV11-2, the J call TRBJ2-3; 10 nucleotides agree with TRBD2. V lost 1 base and J lost 8; bases outside the gene matches: 15. Germline values: CDR1 SGHAT, CDR2 FQNNGV. This CDR3 has 18 amino acids.

The chain joins TRBV6-1 to TRBJ2-5, with TRBD1 matching 9 bases. Germline V CDR1 and CDR2: MNHNS, SASEGT. The CDR3 sequence is 14 residues long. The V gene end was trimmed by 6 bases and the J gene end by 2 bases; junction bases not matched to a gene: 4. The CDR3 spells CASSRDRAQETQYF. CDR3 nucleotides: TGTGCCAGCAGCAGGGACAGGGCTCAAGAGACCCAGTACTTC.

V usage is TRBV18 and J usage is TRBJ2-7; 15 bases fit TRBD2. With 6 bases clipped from V and 4 bases from J, the junction kept 19 bases outside the gene matches. The CDR3 spans 20 residues. Germline values: CDR1 KGHSH, CDR2 LQKENI. CDR3 in amino acids: CASSLRTGLAGGGRSYEQYF. CDR3 DNA sequence: TGTGCCAGCTCGCTTCGTACGGGACTAGCGGGAGGTGGCCGATCTTACGAGCAGTACTTC. Complete variable domain (other parts from reference TRBV18 and TRBJ2-7): NAGVMQNPRHLVRRRGQEARLRCSPMKGHSHVYWYRQLPEEGLKFMVYLQKENIIDESGMPKERFSAEFPKEGPSILRIQQVVRGDSAAYFCASSLRTGLAGGGRSYEQYFGPGTRLTVT.